Below, one T cell receptor beta chain is given with its context. This entry comes from a study of T-cell reconstitution after alpha-beta-depleted transplantation in children. As it was prepared, the TCRbeta library received unique molecular identifiers. TCRdb ran MiXCR on the PCR reads and lists one entry per CDR3 protein. The data show over 550,000 distinct CDR3 sequences, under 12% seen once. This CDR3 contains 16 residues. Germline values: CDR1 MNHEY, CDR2 SMNVEV (reference sequence). J gave up 5 bases and V 5 bases, and 13 bases lay outside the gene matches. The V and J genes are TRBV27 and TRBJ2-7; 9 bases fit TRBD2. The source is a human donor who donated a stem cell graft to a child with acute myeloid leukemia. The sequenced sample was PBMCs from the stem cell graft donor, obtained from the stem cell graft. The CDR3 protein is CASSPQTSGGPHEQYF. CDR3 DNA: TGTGCCAGCAGTCCCCAGACTAGCGGCGGCCCGCACGAGCAGTACTTC.